This T cell receptor beta chain comes out of a study of identical twins. TCRdb reprocessed the 5' RACE reads via MiXCR and lists one record per CDR3 protein. The table lists roughly 250,000 distinct CDR3 sequences, more than 13% of them singletons. This clonotype was seen more than once but under ten times. This CDR3 region has 14 residues. CDR1 MNHNS and CDR2 SASEGT come from the germline V gene. V gave up 8 bases and J gave up 8 bases; unmatched junction bases: 7. The sequence was obtained from a woman aged 18 to 35 in good health. The rearrangement joins TRBV6-1 to TRBJ1-6; TRBD1 matches 9 bases. What was sequenced was memory (CD45RO+) T cells sorted from blood. The DNA for the CDR3 is TGTGCCAGCGGCCCCGGGACAGGGCATTCACCCCTCCACTTT. Its translation: CASGPGTGHSPLHF.